This is a list of T cell receptor beta chains from one sample in a study of OX40 agonist ivuxolimab in advanced cancers. Assay used: immunoSEQ multiplex PCR; TCRdb lists only in-frame clones, some missing. The sample has roughly 100,000 clones; approximately 89% are singletons. Specimen: CD4+ or CD8+ T cells sorted from blood, collected in a trial of the OX40 agonist ivuxolimab. Receptors originate from an adult with an advanced solid tumor such as melanoma, head and neck, liver or kidney cancer. Both conserved end residues are part of each CDR3. D genes are given only for firm matches. Rows may omit the clone size; those that give it use once, few, many or a size class.

V	size	J	D	DNA	CDR3
TRBV19	NA	TRBJ1-2	NA	TGTGCCAGTAGTTCCCAATCGATGACAATCTATGGCTACACCTTC	CASSSQSMTIYGYTF
TRBV5-1	NA	TRBJ2-1	TRBD2	TGCGCCTCCGAGGTCGTCAGCGGGGTTACCAATGAGCAGTTCTTC	CASEVVSGVTNEQFF
TRBV19	NA	TRBJ2-1	TRBD2	TGTGCCAGTAGGAGGACTAGCGGATGGAGGGGGCAGCAGTTCTTC	CASRRTSGWRGQQFF
TRBV5-1	NA	TRBJ1-5	NA	TGCGCCAGCAGCTTGGGCAGTAATAGCAATCAGCCCCAGCATTTT	CASSLGSNSNQPQHF
TRBV19	NA	TRBJ2-7	TRBD2	TGTGCCAGTAGTATTGTGAGCGGGAGTAATTACGAGCAGTACTTC	CASSIVSGSNYEQYF
TRBV7-2	NA	TRBJ2-2	NA	TGTGCCAGCAGCTTATACAACACCGGGGAGCTGTTTTTT	CASSLYNTGELFF
TRBV5-4	NA	TRBJ1-2	TRBD1	TGTGCCAGCAGCTTGGCAGGGGGATCCATCTATGGCTACACCTTC	CASSLAGGSIYGYTF
TRBV7-3	NA	TRBJ1-1	NA	TGTGCCAGCAGCTTAAGCCAGGGGAACACTGAAGCTTTCTTT	CASSLSQGNTEAFF
TRBV5-4	once	TRBJ1-2	NA	TGTGCCAGCAGCATGGGGACGGGCTATGGCTACACCTTC	CASSMGTGYGYTF
TRBV19	once	TRBJ2-1	TRBD2	TGTGCCAGTAGTATCGGGCTAGCGGGAGGTAGCTCCTACAATGAGCAGTTCTTC	CASSIGLAGGSSYNEQFF
TRBV9	NA	TRBJ2-7	TRBD1	TGTGCCAGCAGCACCAGCCCGGACAGGGACGAGCAGTACTTC	CASSTSPDRDEQYF
TRBV5-1	NA	TRBJ2-7	NA	TGCGCCAGCAGCCTAGGACGTCGCAGCTACGAGCAGTACTTC	CASSLGRRSYEQYF
TRBV5-1	once	TRBJ2-3	NA	TGCGCCAGCAGCTTGGGGACACTCACAGATACGCAGTATTTT	CASSLGTLTDTQYF
TRBV27	NA	TRBJ2-1	NA	TGTGCCAGCAGTTTATCCCCCTGGCAGGGTGCCCCATACAATGAGCAGTTCTTC	CASSLSPWQGAPYNEQFF
TRBV11-3	NA	TRBJ2-2	TRBD2	TGTGCCAGCAGTCCGAGACTAGCGGACATCACCGGGGAGCTGTTTTTT	CASSPRLADITGELFF
TRBV7-9	NA	TRBJ2-7	TRBD2	TGTGCCAGCAAAACTAGCGGCAGCGACACCTACGAGCAGTACTTC	CASKTSGSDTYEQYF
TRBV30	NA	TRBJ1-1	NA	TGTGCCTGGACCCCCCAGGGGCAGTGGAACACTGAAGCTTTCTTT	CAWTPQGQWNTEAFF
TRBV9	NA	TRBJ2-1	NA	TGTGCCAGCAGCGTAGTCGGGTCTGGGCAGTTCTTC	CASSVVGSGQFF
TRBV5-6	NA	TRBJ2-1	TRBD2	TGTGCCAGCAGGCCGACTAGCGGAGCCTCCTACAATGAGCAGTTCTTC	CASRPTSGASYNEQFF
TRBV6-5	NA	TRBJ2-7	TRBD2	TGTGCCAGCAGTCGGCCGGGACTAGCGAACGAGCAGTACTTC	CASSRPGLANEQYF
TRBV7-3	NA	TRBJ1-1	NA	TGTGCCAGCAGCCGGGGACCGGGGACCGGAGAAGCTTTCTTT	CASSRGPGTGEAFF
TRBV11-3	NA	TRBJ2-3	TRBD1	TGTGCCAGCAGCACCTCGACAGGGGAGGCAGATACGCAGTATTTT	CASSTSTGEADTQYF
TRBV19	NA	TRBJ1-2	TRBD1	TGTGCCAGTAGTATAGTGTGGGGGACAGGAAACTATGGCTACACCTTC	CASSIVWGTGNYGYTF
TRBV2	NA	TRBJ1-1	TRBD1	TGTGCCAGCAGTGGAGGGAGGACAGGGGGCATCATGAACACTGAAGCTTTCTTT	CASSGGRTGGIMNTEAFF
TRBV9	once	TRBJ2-3	TRBD2	TGTGCCAGCAGCGCACGTAGCGGGGGTAGCACAGATACGCAGTATTTT	CASSARSGGSTDTQYF
TRBV9	NA	TRBJ2-1	NA	TGTGCCAGCAGCGGGCGGACATTCCATGAGCAGTTCTTC	CASSGRTFHEQFF
TRBV30	NA	TRBJ1-5	TRBD1	TGTGCCTGGGGGACAGGGAGCAATCAGCCCCAGCATTTT	CAWGTGSNQPQHF
TRBV27	once	TRBJ2-1	TRBD2	TGTGCCAGCAGTCTTAGCGGGAGGGCCGAGGGCGATGAGCAGTTCTTC	CASSLSGRAEGDEQFF
TRBV7-2	NA	TRBJ2-2	NA	TGTGCCAGCAGGGTTTTCGGGGAGCTGTTTTTT	CASRVFGELFF
TRBV5-1	NA	TRBJ1-2	NA	TGCGCCAGCAGCAAGCAACAGGGCGCTAACTATGGCTACACCTTC	CASSKQQGANYGYTF
TRBV7-9	NA	TRBJ2-7	NA	TGTGCCAGCAGCTTGGGGTCCTTCTACGAGCAGTACTTC	CASSLGSFYEQYF
TRBV4-2	NA	TRBJ2-5	TRBD2	TGTGCCAGGAAGGGACTAGCGGGTTGTTACCAAGAGACCCAGTACTTC	CARKGLAGCYQETQYF
TRBV7-2	NA	TRBJ2-1	TRBD2	TGTGCCCTCGGGGGGGAGGCCGATGAGCAGTTCTTC	CALGGEADEQFF
TRBV7-2	NA	TRBJ1-2	NA	TGTGCCAGCAGCTTAGACGGGGCCGGCTATGGCTACACCTTC	CASSLDGAGYGYTF
TRBV28	NA	TRBJ1-2	TRBD1	TGTGCCAGCATTGTGGCAGGGGGACACTATGGCTACACCTTC	CASIVAGGHYGYTF
TRBV10-3	NA	TRBJ2-3	NA	TGTGCCATCACCGGGACTCTTAACTCGGACACAGATACGCAGTATTTT	CAITGTLNSDTDTQYF
TRBV5-1	NA	TRBJ2-5	NA	TGCGCCAGCAGCTTTAGCGTCGGTCCGTCAGAGACCCAGTACTTC	CASSFSVGPSETQYF
TRBV4-2	NA	TRBJ2-1	TRBD2	TGTGCCAGCAGCGGGGCCAGCGGGAGGGCCTGGAGGTCCTACAATGAGCAGTTCTTC	CASSGASGRAWRSYNEQFF
TRBV5-5	NA	TRBJ2-5	NA	TGTGCCAGCAGCTCGCCGTTGGACAGACAAGAGACCCAGTACTTC	CASSSPLDRQETQYF
TRBV5-1	NA	TRBJ2-1	TRBD2	TGCGCCAGCAGCGCCAGGACTAGCGGGAGTGGGGGTGAGCAGTTCTTC	CASSARTSGSGGEQFF
TRBV7-2	NA	TRBJ2-7	NA	TGTGCCAGCAGCTTAGCGCGCTCAAGTAGCGCCTACTACGAGCAGTACTTC	CASSLARSSSAYYEQYF
TRBV7-9	NA	TRBJ2-5	NA	TGTGCCAGCAGCTTTGGGACGGTGGAGACCCAGTACTTC	CASSFGTVETQYF
TRBV29-1	NA	TRBJ2-7	TRBD2	TGCAGCGTTGGTAGCGGGGGGGGCTACGAGCAGTACTTC	CSVGSGGGYEQYF
TRBV10-3	NA	TRBJ2-7	TRBD1	TGTGCCATCAGCCGGACAGGGAACTCCTACGAGCAGTACTTC	CAISRTGNSYEQYF
TRBV28	NA	TRBJ2-7	NA	TGTGCCAGCAGTGGGAACCGGGACGCCCTCTACGAGCAGTACTTC	CASSGNRDALYEQYF
TRBV7-2	once	TRBJ2-7	NA	TGTGCCAGCAGTCTTCAAGGGGGAACCTACGAGCAGTACTTC	CASSLQGGTYEQYF
TRBV7-9	NA	TRBJ2-3	NA	TGTGCCAGCAGCTTGCCCAGGGGGACTCTTTATTTT	CASSLPRGTLYF
TRBV11-3	NA	TRBJ2-3	TRBD1	TGTGCCAGCACCGGGACAGGGAGCTGGGATACGCAGTATTTT	CASTGTGSWDTQYF
TRBV6-1	NA	TRBJ1-2	NA	TGTGCCAGCTCCATGAGAGGGCAGACAACTTCGGGCTACACCTTC	CASSMRGQTTSGYTF
TRBV5-5	NA	TRBJ2-7	TRBD1	TGTGCCAGCAGCTTGGCAAGGTTGGGACAGGGCTCCTACGAGCAGTACTTC	CASSLARLGQGSYEQYF
TRBV29-1	NA	TRBJ2-3	NA	TGCAGCGTCGTCGAGAGCCCCACAGATACGCAGTATTTT	CSVVESPTDTQYF
TRBV7-3	NA	TRBJ2-7	TRBD2	TGTGCCAGCAGCCCCCAGGGCGGGAGTGGCTACGAGCAGTACTTC	CASSPQGGSGYEQYF
TRBV7-3	NA	TRBJ2-2	NA	TGTGCCAGCAGCCATCGGTCGGGGGCCGGGGAGCTGTTTTTT	CASSHRSGAGELFF
TRBV4-1	NA	TRBJ2-3	NA	TGCGCCAGCAGCCAAGTGGGGACGAGCACAGATACGCAGTATTTT	CASSQVGTSTDTQYF
TRBV6-5	NA	TRBJ1-1	NA	TGTGCCAGCAAACAAAACACTGAAGCTTTCTTT	CASKQNTEAFF
TRBV19	NA	TRBJ2-3	NA	TGTGCCTCAAATGGGCGGGTAGACACAGATACGCAGTATTTT	CASNGRVDTDTQYF